The 16 T cell receptor beta chains below were found in one sample sequenced in a study of radiotherapy plus CTLA-4 blockade in lung cancer. Here immunoSEQ multiplex PCR was the method, and the copy in TCRdb shows in-frame clones only, minus some. The sample gives about 31,000 clones, around 70% of which show up once; around 4.5% is in the top ten. Here the sequenced sample was peripheral blood, taken from a patient treated with radiotherapy plus ipilimumab. The receptors stem from a human donor with non-small cell lung cancer whose response to radiotherapy plus ipilimumab could not be evaluated.

The rearrangement joins TRBV10-3 to TRBJ1-2; 7 bases are shared with TRBD1. The CDR3 extends over 14 amino acids. J was trimmed by 7 bases and V by 0 bases; bases with no gene match: 5. Germline CDR1 reads ENHRY; CDR2 reads SYGVKD. The CDR3 DNA reads as TGTGCCATCAGTGAGTCGAAGCCAGGGGGTGGCTACACCTTC. This codes for CAISESKPGGGYTF.

The CDR3 reads CASSEAGGMGTDTQYF. CDR3 coding DNA: TGTGCCAGCAGTGAAGCGGGAGGGATGGGCACAGATACGCAGTATTTT. This chain links TRBV6-1 with TRBJ2-3, with 7 positions matching TRBD2. The CDR3 length is 16 residues. Per germline, CDR1 MNHNS and CDR2 SASEGT. Trimming took 0 bases from V and 1 from J; bases not matched to a gene: 4.

The rearrangement links TRBV6-5 to TRBJ2-7; 9 nucleotides align to TRBD1. The CDR3 consists of 15 residues. Germline V gene sequence: CDR1 MNHEY, CDR2 SVGAGI. J gave up 2 bases and V 0 bases, and 2 bases lay outside the gene matches. CDR3 region: CASSYSRQGAYEQYF. The DNA for the CDR3 is TGTGCCAGCAGTTACTCGAGACAGGGGGCCTACGAGCAGTACTTC.

This clone was found a few times. The CDR3 DNA sequence: TGCGCCAGCAGCTTGGGTCTCGGGAGGGCCTCCACGAATACGCAGTATTTT. Residues: CASSLGLGRASTNTQYF. The chain employs TRBV5-1 and TRBJ2-3; 8 nucleotides agree with TRBD2. Trimming cost V 0 bases and J 7 bases; bases outside gene matches: 13. The CDR3 extends over 17 amino acids. Per the germline V gene, CDR1 is SGHRS and CDR2 is YFSETQ.

A remark on this clone: The identical CDR3 is also encoded by other nucleotide sequences in the sample. The gene calls are TRBV2 and TRBJ1-5; 9 nucleotides agree with TRBD1. Per the germline V gene, CDR1 is SNHLY and CDR2 is FYNNEI. V dropped 6 bases and J dropped 2; count of bases not matched to a gene: 2. This CDR3 has 14 amino acids. This chain's CDR3 is CASRRDRGNQPQHF. The CDR3 nucleotides read TGTGCCAGCAGACGGGACAGGGGCAATCAGCCCCAGCATTTT. The variable domain in full, with the rest retrieved from reference TRBV2 and TRBJ1-5, is EPEVTQTPSHQVTQMGQEVILRCVPISNHLYFYWYRQILGQKVEFLVSFYNNEISEKSEIFDDQFSVERPDGSNFTLKIRSTKLEDSAMYFCASRRDRGNQPQHFGDGTRLSIL.

The rearrangement joins TRBV15 to TRBJ2-5; 7 bases line up with TRBD2. Germline V gene data show CDR1 as LNHNV and CDR2 as YYDKDF (reference sequence). V lost 0 bases to trimming and J lost 1 base; unmatched junction nucleotides: 5. The CDR3 is 16 amino acids. CDR3 sequence reads: CATSRDLAEPQETQYF. CDR3 in DNA: TGTGCCACCAGCAGAGATCTAGCGGAGCCCCAAGAGACCCAGTACTTC.

The rearrangement uses TRBV5-4 and TRBJ2-3; TRBD2 matches at 13 bases. This CDR3 region has 16 residues. After removal of 4 bases from V and 6 bases from J, the junction contained 8 bases not matched to a gene. Germline V CDR1 and CDR2: SGHNT, YYREEE (reference sequence). As DNA, the CDR3 is TGTGCCAGCAGCAGAACTAGCGGGAGGGCCTCGGATACGCAGTATTTT. This sequence encodes CASSRTSGRASDTQYF.

This chain links TRBV9 with TRBJ2-5; 14 nucleotides line up with TRBD2. Germline CDR1 is SGDLS and CDR2 is YYNGEE. Trimming at V came to 4 bases and at J to 7 bases, leaving 9 bases not matched to a gene. The length of the CDR3 is 16 residues. CDR3 in DNA: TGTGCCAGCAGCCCCTCGACTAGCGGGAGGGTAGGGACCCAGTACTTC. Its translation is CASSPSTSGRVGTQYF.

This clone was detected once. The chain employs TRBV5-1 and TRBJ2-3; 13 bases match TRBD2. The V segment lost 3 bases and the J segment 4 bases; nucleotides outside the gene matches: 5. Germline V gene lookup returns CDR1 SGHRS and CDR2 YFSETQ. CDR3 length: 16 residues. CDR3 nucleotide sequence: TGCGCCAGCAGCTCTGGACTAGCGGGAGTAGCAGATACGCAGTATTTT. Translation gives CASSSGLAGVADTQYF.

The chain employs TRBV28 and TRBJ2-1; 7 nucleotides align to TRBD1. V was clipped by 10 bases and J by 4 bases; unmatched bases: 10. The germline gives CDR1 MDHEN, CDR2 SYDVKM. This CDR3 has 14 amino acids. CDR3 sequence reads: CATHGDRLYNEQFF. In DNA form, the CDR3 reads TGTGCCACCCACGGGGACAGACTATACAATGAGCAGTTCTTC.

The gene calls are TRBV7-2 and TRBJ1-1; 7 bases align to TRBD1. The V gene end was trimmed by 0 bases and the J gene end by 4 bases; junction bases not matched to a gene: 11. Germline CDR1 and CDR2: SGHTA and FQGNSA. The CDR3 consists of 17 residues. CDR3 DNA: TGTGCCAGCAGCTTAGCGGGGACAGCTCTGAGGGGCACTGAAGCTTTCTTT. Amino acids: CASSLAGTALRGTEAFF.

This clone turned up a few times. The chain has TRBV7-6 and TRBJ2-5, with 8 bases that match TRBD2. Germline CDR1 SGHVS, CDR2 FNYEAQ. The CDR3 sequence is 14 residues long. Trimming removed 2 bases from V and 5 bases from J; junction bases left unmatched: 4. DNA for the CDR3: TGTGCCAGCAGCTTACCGGGGGGGGGCGAGACCCAGTACTTC. This codes for CASSLPGGGETQYF.

There are a few counts of this clone. V usage is TRBV20-1 and J usage is TRBJ1-1; no clear D. The CDR3 sequence is 11 residues long. Germline CDR1 reads DFQATT; CDR2 reads SNEGSKA (reference sequence). The CDR3 sequence is CSVPRNTEAFF. CDR3 in DNA: TGCTCCGTCCCCAGGAACACTGAAGCTTTCTTT.

The chain is built from TRBV5-6 and TRBJ2-5; TRBD1 aligns across 8 bases. This CDR3 contains 15 residues. V trimming: 1 base; J trimming: 5 bases; junction bases outside the gene matches: 7. CDR1 and CDR2 from the germline V gene are SGHDT and YYEEEE. The CDR3 DNA follows: TGTGCCAGCAGCTTGTGGCGGACAGGGCGCGAGACCCAGTACTTC. As protein: CASSLWRTGRETQYF.

The chain carries TRBV19 and TRBJ2-2; possible D gene TRBD1, 6 bases. The CDR3 is 14 amino acids. Trimming shortened V by 4 bases and J by 3 bases, and 9 bases separated the two germline ends. Germline V CDR1 and CDR2: LNHDA, SQIVND (reference sequence). The CDR3 coding sequence is TGTGCCAGTAGTACCGACAGGTACACCGGGGAGCTGTTTTTT. Translated: CASSTDRYTGELFF.

This clone was counted between two and nine times. The rearrangement links TRBV5-4 to TRBJ2-3, with 10 bases matching TRBD1. The length of the CDR3 is 17 residues. Germline-derived CDR1 and CDR2 are SGHNT and YYREEE (reference sequence). After removal of 0 bases from V and 2 bases from J, the junction contained 6 bases not matched to a gene. CDR3 in DNA: TGTGCCAGCAGCTTGGGACAGGGACAGGGGTTCACAGATACGCAGTATTTT. Translated: CASSLGQGQGFTDTQYF.